This entry features one T cell receptor (beta chain) sequence. This specimen comes from a study of T cell responses to AZD1222 COVID-19 vaccine. This CDR3 comprises 13 residues. V gave up 4 bases and J gave up 1 base, with 8 bases separating them. Per the germline V gene, CDR1 is SGHDT and CDR2 is YYEEEE. Here immunoSEQ multiplex PCR was the method, and the copy in TCRdb shows in-frame clones only, minus some. The table includes 75,000 to 95,000 clones, 80% to 95% detected once. The clonotype was recovered from an adult who received the AZD1222 COVID-19 vaccine. Here the sequenced sample was peripheral blood, taken 28 days after the second AZD1222 dose. The chain recombines TRBV5-6 with TRBJ1-1; D call uncertain. The CDR3 DNA follows: TGTGCCAGCAGCCTTTACACGAACACTGAAGCTTTCTTT. Its protein is CASSLYTNTEAFF.